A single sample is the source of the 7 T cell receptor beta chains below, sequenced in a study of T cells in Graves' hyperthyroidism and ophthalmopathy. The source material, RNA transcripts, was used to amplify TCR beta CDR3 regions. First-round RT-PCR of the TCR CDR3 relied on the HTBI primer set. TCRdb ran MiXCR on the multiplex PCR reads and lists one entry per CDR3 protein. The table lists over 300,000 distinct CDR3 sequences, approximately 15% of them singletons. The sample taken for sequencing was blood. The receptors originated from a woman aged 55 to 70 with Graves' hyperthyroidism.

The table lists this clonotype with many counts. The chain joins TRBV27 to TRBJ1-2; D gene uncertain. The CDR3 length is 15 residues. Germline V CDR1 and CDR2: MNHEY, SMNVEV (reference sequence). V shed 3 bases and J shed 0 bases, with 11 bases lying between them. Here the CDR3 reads CASSFRATANYGYTF. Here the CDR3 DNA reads TGTGCCAGCAGTTTTCGGGCCACAGCTAACTATGGCTACACCTTC.

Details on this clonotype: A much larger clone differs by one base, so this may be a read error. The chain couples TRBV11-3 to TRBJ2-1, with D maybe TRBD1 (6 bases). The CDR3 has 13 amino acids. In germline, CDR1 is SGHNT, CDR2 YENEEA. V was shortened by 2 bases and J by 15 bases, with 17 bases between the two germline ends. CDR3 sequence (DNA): TGTGCCAGCAGCTTAAGGACAGCCCCCGGGCCGTTCTTC. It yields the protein CASSLRTAPGPFF.

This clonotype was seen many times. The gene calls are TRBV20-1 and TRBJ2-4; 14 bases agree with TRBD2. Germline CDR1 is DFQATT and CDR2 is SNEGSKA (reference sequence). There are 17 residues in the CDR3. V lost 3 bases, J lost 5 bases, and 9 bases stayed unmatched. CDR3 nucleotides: TGCAGTGCTAGGGGGACTAGCGGGAGAAGGGGGGAAAACATTCAGTACTTC. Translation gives CSARGTSGRRGENIQYF.

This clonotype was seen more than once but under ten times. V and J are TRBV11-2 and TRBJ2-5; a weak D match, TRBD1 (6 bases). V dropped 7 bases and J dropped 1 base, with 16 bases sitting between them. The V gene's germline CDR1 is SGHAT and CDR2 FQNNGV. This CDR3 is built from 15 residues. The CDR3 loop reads CASTSPGTPQETQYF. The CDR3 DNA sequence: TGTGCCAGCACAAGCCCCGGGACACCCCAAGAGACCCAGTACTTC.

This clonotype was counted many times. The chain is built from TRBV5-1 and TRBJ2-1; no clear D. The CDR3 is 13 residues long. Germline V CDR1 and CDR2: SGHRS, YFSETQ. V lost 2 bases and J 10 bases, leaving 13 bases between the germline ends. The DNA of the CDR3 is TGCGCCAGCAGCTTCGTTCCCGACGGGGAGCAGTTCTTC. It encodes CASSFVPDGEQFF.

CDR3 in DNA: TGCAGTGCCAGGTACCCTGACCCGGCGCATCAGCCCCAGCATTTT. Its translation: CSARYPDPAHQPQHF. V usage is TRBV20-1 and J usage is TRBJ1-5; no clear D. Trimming left V 6 bases short and J 5 bases short, with 20 bases between. The germline CDR1 and CDR2 sequences are DFQATT and SNEGSKA (reference sequence). CDR3 size: 15 residues.

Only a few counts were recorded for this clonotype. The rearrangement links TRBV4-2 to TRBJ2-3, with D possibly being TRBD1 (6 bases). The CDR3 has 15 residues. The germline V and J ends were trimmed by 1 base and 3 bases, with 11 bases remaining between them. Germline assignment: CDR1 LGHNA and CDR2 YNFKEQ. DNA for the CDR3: TGTGCCAGCAGCCAAGCGGTGACAGGAACAGATACGCAGTATTTT. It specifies CASSQAVTGTDTQYF.